This TCR beta chain was recorded in a study of blood T cell repertoires in COVID-19. At the level of the study: COVID-19 samples from acute and convalescent phases originated in the United States, Italy and Spain. Sources were T cells, B-cell-depleted T cells, or PBMCs; the material itself was cDNA or gDNA.

Per the original data handling: Nucleated cell number was recorded as an estimate derived from reference gene primer amplification. Method: immunoSEQ multiplex PCR; TCRdb's copy keeps in-frame clones and lacks some. V, J and clone size reflect that table, while D and trimming were determined from the DNA. The table lists 370,000 or so clones, 81% of them singletons, with approximately 1% in the top ten. The germline CDR1 and CDR2 sequences are MNHEY and SMNVEV (reference sequence). The V gene lost 3 bases and the J gene lost 8 bases, with 14 bases spanning the gap. CDR3 size: 15 residues. The chain couples TRBV27 to TRBJ1-6; D call uncertain. The TCR sequence derives from a human donor with acute or convalescent COVID-19. The donor label of this sample is uncertain. Sequencing was carried out using peripheral blood. CDR3 amino acids: CASSLVGRGDSPLHF. The CDR3 DNA sequence: TGTGCCAGCAGTTTGGTAGGTAGAGGCGATTCACCCCTCCACTTT.